What follows is one TCR beta chain and its context. The data were obtained in a study of shared T cell receptors in the human thymus. Clones were sequenced by immunoSEQ multiplex PCR, and TCRdb holds only the in-frame ones, with some missing. The profile shows roughly 560,000 clones, around 78% of them singletons. This CDR3 comprises 18 residues. Per the germline V gene, CDR1 is SEHNR and CDR2 is FQNEAQ (reference sequence). The V segment lost 1 base and the J segment 6 bases; nucleotides outside the gene matches: 13. These records were also assigned to another study, of human thymus T cells. That investigation notes: From resections taken during corrective heart surgery, the thymus tissue was obtained.

The clonotype originates from a boy younger than two with a congenital heart defect. The chain has TRBV7-9 and TRBJ1-1; 11 bases fit TRBD1. Input material: thymocytes. The CDR3 region has the DNA TGTGCCAGCAGCTTAGGGTCCCGGGACAGGGGGGACGACGCTGAAGCTTTCTTT. This encodes CASSLGSRDRGDDAEAFF.